This T cell receptor (beta chain) derives from a study of blood T cell repertoires in COVID-19. The protocol was immunoSEQ multiplex PCR, while the TCRdb copy is restricted to in-frame clones and leaves out a portion. This table holds approximately 75,000 clones, less than 90% found once. The CDR3 covers 16 residues. The V end was cut by 0 bases, the J end by 4 bases, with 16 bases between. Germline loops: CDR1 SGHNT, CDR2 YYREEE (reference sequence). The sample was peripheral blood. The chain is built from TRBV5-4 and TRBJ1-2, with a tentative D call TRBD1 (5 bases). The clonotype was recovered from a man older than 75 with COVID-19, enrolled during active disease. The CDR3 region has the DNA TGTGCCAGCAGCTTGGATGGGACCGGGGGAGGCTATGGCTACACCTTC. It yields the protein CASSLDGTGGGYGYTF.